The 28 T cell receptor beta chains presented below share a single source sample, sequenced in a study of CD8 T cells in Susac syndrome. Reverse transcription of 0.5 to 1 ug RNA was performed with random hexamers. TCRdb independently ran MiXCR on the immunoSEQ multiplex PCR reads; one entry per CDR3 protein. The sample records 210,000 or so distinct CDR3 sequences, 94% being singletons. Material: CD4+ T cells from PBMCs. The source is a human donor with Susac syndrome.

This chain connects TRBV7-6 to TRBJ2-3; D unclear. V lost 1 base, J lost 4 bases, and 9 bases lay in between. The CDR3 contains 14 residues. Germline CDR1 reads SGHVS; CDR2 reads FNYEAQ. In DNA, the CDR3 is TGTGCCAGCAGCTTAGTCCTCGTGGCAGATACGCAGTATTTT. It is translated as CASSLVLVADTQYF.

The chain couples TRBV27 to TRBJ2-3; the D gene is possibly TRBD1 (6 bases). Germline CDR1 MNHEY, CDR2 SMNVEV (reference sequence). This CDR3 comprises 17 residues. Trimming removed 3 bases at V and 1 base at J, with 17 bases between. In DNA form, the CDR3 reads TGTGCCAGCAGTTTCCCCTCAGGGGCGCCCGGCACAGATACGCAGTATTTT. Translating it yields CASSFPSGAPGTDTQYF.

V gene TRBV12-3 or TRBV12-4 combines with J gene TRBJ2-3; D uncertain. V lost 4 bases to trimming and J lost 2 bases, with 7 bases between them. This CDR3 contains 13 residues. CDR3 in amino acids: CASSSRFTDTQYF. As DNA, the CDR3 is TGTGCCAGCAGTTCGAGATTCACAGATACGCAGTATTTT.

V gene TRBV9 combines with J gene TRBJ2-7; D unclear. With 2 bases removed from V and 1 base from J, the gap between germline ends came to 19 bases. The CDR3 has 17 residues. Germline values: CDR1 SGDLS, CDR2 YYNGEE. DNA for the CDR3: TGTGCCAGCAGCGTGGGTCCTGGGCAGCCATCGTCCTACGAGCAGTACTTC. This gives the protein CASSVGPGQPSSYEQYF.

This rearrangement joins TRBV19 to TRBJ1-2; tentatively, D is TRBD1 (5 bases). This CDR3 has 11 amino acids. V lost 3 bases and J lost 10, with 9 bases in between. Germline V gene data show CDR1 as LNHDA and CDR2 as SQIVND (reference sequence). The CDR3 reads CASSIAQDYTF. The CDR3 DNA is TGTGCCAGTAGTATCGCACAGGACTACACCTTC.

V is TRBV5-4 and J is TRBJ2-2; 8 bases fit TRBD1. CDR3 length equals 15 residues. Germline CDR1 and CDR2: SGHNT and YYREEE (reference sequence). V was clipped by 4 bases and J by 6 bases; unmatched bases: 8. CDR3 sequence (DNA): TGTGCCAGCAGCGGCACAGGGGGGCCGGCCGGGGAGCTGTTTTTT. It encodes CASSGTGGPAGELFF. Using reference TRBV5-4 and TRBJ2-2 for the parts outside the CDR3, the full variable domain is ETGVTQSPTHLIKTRGQQVTLRCSSQSGHNTVSWYQQALGQGPQFIFQYYREEENGRGNFPPRFSGLQFPNYSSELNVNALELDDSALYLCASSGTGGPAGELFFGEGSRLTVL.

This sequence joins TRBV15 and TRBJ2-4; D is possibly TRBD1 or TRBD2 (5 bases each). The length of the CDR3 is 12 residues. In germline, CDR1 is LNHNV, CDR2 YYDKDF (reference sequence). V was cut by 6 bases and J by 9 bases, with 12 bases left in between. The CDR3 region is CATRKGTGIQYF. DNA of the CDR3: TGTGCCACCAGGAAGGGGACGGGCATTCAGTACTTC.

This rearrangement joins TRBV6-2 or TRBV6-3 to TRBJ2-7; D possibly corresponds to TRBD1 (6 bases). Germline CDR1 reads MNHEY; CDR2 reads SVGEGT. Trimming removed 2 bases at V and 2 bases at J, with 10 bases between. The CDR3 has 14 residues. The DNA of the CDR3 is TGTGCCAGCAGTTACGACAGGAGTGCCTACGAGCAGTACTTC. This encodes CASSYDRSAYEQYF.

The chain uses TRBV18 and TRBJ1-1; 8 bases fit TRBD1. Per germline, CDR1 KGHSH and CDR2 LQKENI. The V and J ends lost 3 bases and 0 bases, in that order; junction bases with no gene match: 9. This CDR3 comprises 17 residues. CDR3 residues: CASSPLGPTGVNTEAFF. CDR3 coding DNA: TGTGCCAGCTCACCCCTCGGGCCGACAGGGGTGAACACTGAAGCTTTCTTT.

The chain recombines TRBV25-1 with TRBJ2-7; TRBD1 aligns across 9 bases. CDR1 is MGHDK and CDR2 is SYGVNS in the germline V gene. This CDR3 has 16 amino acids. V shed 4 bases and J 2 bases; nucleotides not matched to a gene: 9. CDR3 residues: CASSGTLDRGTYEQYF. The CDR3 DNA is TGTGCCAGCAGTGGAACCCTGGACAGGGGAACCTACGAGCAGTACTTC.

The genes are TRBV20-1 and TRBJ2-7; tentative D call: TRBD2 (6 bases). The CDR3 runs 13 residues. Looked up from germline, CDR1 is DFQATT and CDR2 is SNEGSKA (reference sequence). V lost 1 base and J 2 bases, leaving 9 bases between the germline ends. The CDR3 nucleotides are TGCAGTGCTAGAGTGCCGGGGGCCTACGAGCAGTACTTC. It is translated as CSARVPGAYEQYF.

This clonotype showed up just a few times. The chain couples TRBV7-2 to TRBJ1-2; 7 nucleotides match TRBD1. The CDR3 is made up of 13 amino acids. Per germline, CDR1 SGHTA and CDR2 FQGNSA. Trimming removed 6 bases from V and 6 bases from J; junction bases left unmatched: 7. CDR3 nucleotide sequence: TGTGCCAGCAGTCAGACAGGGCCTAATGGCTACACCTTC. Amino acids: CASSQTGPNGYTF.

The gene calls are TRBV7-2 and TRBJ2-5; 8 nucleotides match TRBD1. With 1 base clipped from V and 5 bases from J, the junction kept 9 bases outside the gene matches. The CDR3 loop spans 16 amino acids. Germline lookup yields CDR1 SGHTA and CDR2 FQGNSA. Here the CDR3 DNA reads TGTGCCAGCAGCTTAGGAGGGGCAGGGGGCGCGGAGACCCAGTACTTC. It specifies CASSLGGAGGAETQYF.

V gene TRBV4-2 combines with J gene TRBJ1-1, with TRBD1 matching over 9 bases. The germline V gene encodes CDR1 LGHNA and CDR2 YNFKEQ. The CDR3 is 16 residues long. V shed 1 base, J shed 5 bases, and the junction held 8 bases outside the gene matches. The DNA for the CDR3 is TGTGCCAGCAGCCAAGGCTCGGGACAGGGTTTTACTGAAGCTTTCTTT. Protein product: CASSQGSGQGFTEAFF.

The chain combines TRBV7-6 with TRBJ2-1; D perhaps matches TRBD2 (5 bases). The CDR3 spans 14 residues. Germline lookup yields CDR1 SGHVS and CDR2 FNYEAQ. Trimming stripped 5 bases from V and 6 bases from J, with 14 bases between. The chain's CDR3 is CASSALREGNEQFF. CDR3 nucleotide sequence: TGTGCCAGCAGCGCCCTCCGTGAGGGCAATGAGCAGTTCTTC.

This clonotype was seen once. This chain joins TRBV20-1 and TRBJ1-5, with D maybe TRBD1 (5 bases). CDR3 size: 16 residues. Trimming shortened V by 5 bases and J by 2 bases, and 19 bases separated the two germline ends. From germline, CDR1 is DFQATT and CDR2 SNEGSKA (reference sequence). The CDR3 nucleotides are TGCAGTGCTCAGACCGGGGGGGGATTGGGCAATCAGCCCCAGCATTTT. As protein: CSAQTGGGLGNQPQHF.

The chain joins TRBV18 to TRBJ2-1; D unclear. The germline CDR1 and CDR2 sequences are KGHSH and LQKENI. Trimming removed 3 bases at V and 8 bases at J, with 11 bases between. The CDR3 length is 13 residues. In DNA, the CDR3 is TGTGCCAGCTCACCGTCCGGTAGGGATGAGCAGTTCTTC. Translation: CASSPSGRDEQFF.

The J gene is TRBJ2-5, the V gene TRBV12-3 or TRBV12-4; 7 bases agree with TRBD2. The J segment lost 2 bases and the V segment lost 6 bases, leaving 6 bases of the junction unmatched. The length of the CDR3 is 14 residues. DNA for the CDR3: TGTGCCAGCAGCTCCTCTAGCGGACAAGAGACCCAGTACTTC. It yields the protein CASSSSSGQETQYF.

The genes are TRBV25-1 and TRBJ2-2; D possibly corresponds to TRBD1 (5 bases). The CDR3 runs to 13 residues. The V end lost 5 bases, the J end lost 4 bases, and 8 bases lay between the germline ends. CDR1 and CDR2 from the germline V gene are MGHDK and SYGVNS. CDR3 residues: CASSSDSTGELFF. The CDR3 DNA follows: TGTGCCAGCAGTAGTGACAGCACCGGGGAGCTGTTTTTT.

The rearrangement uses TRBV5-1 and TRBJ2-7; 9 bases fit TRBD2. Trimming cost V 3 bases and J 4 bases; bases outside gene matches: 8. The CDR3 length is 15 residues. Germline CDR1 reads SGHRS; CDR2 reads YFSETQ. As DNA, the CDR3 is TGCGCCAGCAGCTCCGGGACTAGCCCCCCTTACGAGCAGTACTTC. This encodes CASSSGTSPPYEQYF. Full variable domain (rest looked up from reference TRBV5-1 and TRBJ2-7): KAGVTQTPRYLIKTRGQQVTLSCSPISGHRSVSWYQQTPGQGLQFLFEYFSETQRNKGNFPGRFSGRQFSNSRSEMNVSTLELGDSALYLCASSSGTSPPYEQYFGPGTRLTVT.

As DNA, the CDR3 is TGTGCCAGCAGTCCGGGACAGGGAATTCCCTCGCAAGAGACCCAGTACTTC. It is translated as CASSPGQGIPSQETQYF. The chain couples TRBV12-3 or TRBV12-4 to TRBJ2-5, with 9 bases lining up with TRBD1. The CDR3 covers 17 residues. The V segment lost 5 bases and the J segment 2 bases; nucleotides outside the gene matches: 12.

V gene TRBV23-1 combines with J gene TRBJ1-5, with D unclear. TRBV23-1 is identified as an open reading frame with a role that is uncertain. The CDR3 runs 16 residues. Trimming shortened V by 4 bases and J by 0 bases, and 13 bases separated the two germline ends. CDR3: CASSLPCSHSNQPQHF. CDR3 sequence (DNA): TGCGCCAGCAGTCTTCCGTGCTCCCATAGCAATCAGCCCCAGCATTTT.

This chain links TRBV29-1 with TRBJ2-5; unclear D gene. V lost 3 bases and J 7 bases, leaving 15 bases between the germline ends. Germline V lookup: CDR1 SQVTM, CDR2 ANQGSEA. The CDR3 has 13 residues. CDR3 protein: CSVEDGPLGTQYF. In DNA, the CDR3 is TGCAGCGTTGAGGACGGGCCGCTGGGGACCCAGTACTTC.

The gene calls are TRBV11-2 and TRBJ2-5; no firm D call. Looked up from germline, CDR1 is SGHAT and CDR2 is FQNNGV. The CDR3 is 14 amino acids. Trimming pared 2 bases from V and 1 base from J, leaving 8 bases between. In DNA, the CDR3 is TGTGCCAGCAGCTTATTTGGGGTCCAAGAGACCCAGTACTTC. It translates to CASSLFGVQETQYF.

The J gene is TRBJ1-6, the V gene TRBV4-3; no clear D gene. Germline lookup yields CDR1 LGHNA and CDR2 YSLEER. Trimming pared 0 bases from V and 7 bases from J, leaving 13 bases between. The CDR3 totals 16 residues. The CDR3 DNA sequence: TGCGCCAGCAGCCAAGATATAAGTATTTTAAATTCACCCCTCCACTTT. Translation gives CASSQDISILNSPLHF.

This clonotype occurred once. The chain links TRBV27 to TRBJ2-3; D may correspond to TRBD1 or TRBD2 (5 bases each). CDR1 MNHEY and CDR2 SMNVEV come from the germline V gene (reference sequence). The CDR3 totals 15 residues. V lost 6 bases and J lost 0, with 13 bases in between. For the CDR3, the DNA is TGTGCCAGCAGCCTGGGACCGATAAGCACAGATACGCAGTATTTT. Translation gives CASSLGPISTDTQYF.

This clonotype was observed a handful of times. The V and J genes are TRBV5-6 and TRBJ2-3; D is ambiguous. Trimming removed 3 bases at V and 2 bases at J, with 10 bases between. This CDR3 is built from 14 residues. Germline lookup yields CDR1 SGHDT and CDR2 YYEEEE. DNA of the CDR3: TGTGCCAGCAGCTCTCCTGGTCCCACAGATACGCAGTATTTT. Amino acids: CASSSPGPTDTQYF.

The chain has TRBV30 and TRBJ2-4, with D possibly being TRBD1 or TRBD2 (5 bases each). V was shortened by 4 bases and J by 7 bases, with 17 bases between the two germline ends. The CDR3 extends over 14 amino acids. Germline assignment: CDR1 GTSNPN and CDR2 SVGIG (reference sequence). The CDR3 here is CAWKDGDGRNIQYF. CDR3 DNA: TGTGCCTGGAAGGACGGGGACGGTAGGAACATTCAGTACTTC.